A selection of T cell receptor beta chains follows, all from one sample in a study of shared clonotypes between healthy human individuals. Clones were sequenced by immunoSEQ multiplex PCR, and TCRdb holds only the in-frame ones, with some missing. The table shows approximately 2,000,000 clones, with around 93% occurring only once. Sequences were obtained from naive CD8+ T cells from PBMCs. Receptors were obtained from a man younger than 30 in good health. Some clones in this sample may be carry-over from other donors' samples. The CDR3 runs from the conserved cysteine through the conserved F or W.

length	V	J	CDR3
17	TRBV10-3	TRBJ2-3	CAISDPGRSGSTDTQYF
14	TRBV6-5	TRBJ2-1	CASSYSPQWHEQFF
15	TRBV9	TRBJ2-7	CASSNRRDPDDEQYF
14	TRBV25-1	TRBJ1-4	CASSGTATNEKLFF
18	TRBV2	TRBJ2-7	CASSSAAWSSGITYEQYF
15	TRBV28	TRBJ2-7	CASKDPGLAAYEQYF
12	TRBV6-5	TRBJ2-1	CASSSGGNEQFF
17	TRBV27	TRBJ2-3	CASTSYRGPRSTDTQYF
13	TRBV29-1	TRBJ2-1	CSGTGTGVNEQFF
11	TRBV7-9	TRBJ1-1	CASGTGTEAFF
14	TRBV4-1	TRBJ2-7	CASSQVGGPDEQYF
12	TRBV27	TRBJ1-2	CASSLTGDGYTF
15	TRBV19	TRBJ2-3	CASSIESLPEDTQYF
16	TRBV4-1	TRBJ1-1	CASSQVSQTLYTEAFF
13	TRBV27	TRBJ2-7	CASSWGGGYEQYF
17	TRBV7-3	TRBJ2-2	CASSLTVTRTRGGELFF
15	TRBV4-1	TRBJ2-7	CASSQTGLADYEQYF
16	TRBV27	TRBJ2-1	CASSIPGTSDYNEQFF
15	TRBV30	TRBJ2-1	CAWSGIQGGLDEQFF
11	TRBV25-1	TRBJ2-1	CASSVGGEQFF
15	TRBV29-1	TRBJ2-1	CSVDSSGRDRDEQFF
12	TRBV27	TRBJ2-7	CASGRASYEQYF
14	TRBV27	TRBJ1-5	CASSSSGQGKPQHF
17	TRBV29-1	TRBJ2-3	CSVWGPNPGSGADTQYF
15	TRBV27	TRBJ2-7	CASSLYWDTSYEQYF
15	TRBV5-4	TRBJ2-7	CASSYRDRGFHEQYF
12	TRBV12-5	TRBJ1-1	CASGLEGGEAFF
11	TRBV6-5	TRBJ2-7	CACQRGNEQYF
17	TRBV18	TRBJ2-1	CASSPPGLAGSYNEQFF
15	TRBV27	TRBJ2-1	CASRPDSGSYNEQFF
13	TRBV6-4	TRBJ2-1	CASRGQGSNEQFF
15	TRBV5-6	TRBJ1-5	CASSLLQSGNQPQHF
14	TRBV19	TRBJ1-2	CASSKLRGTDDYTF
17	TRBV5-1	TRBJ2-3	CASSLAVGTVPTDTQYF
16	TRBV5-4	TRBJ2-5	CASSWGLAGDQETQYF
14	TRBV7-9	TRBJ2-5	CASSPGLAEETQYF
16	TRBV7-2	TRBJ1-1	CASSPTGQLLNTEAFF
16	TRBV7-8	TRBJ2-7	CASSSTIGTGLGEQYF
17	TRBV14	TRBJ1-2	CASSQDRGIRGEGGYTF
11	TRBV19	TRBJ2-7	CASSIGGWQYF
15	TRBV2	TRBJ2-7	CASSEASGLSSEQYF
16	TRBV28	TRBJ2-1	CASSTLAGAVYNEQFF
13	TRBV30	TRBJ1-1	CAWSTTWGTEAFF
13	TRBV2	TRBJ1-2	CASSETTVFGYTF
14	TRBV27	TRBJ2-2	CASSDLNPTGELFF
13	TRBV28	TRBJ2-7	CASSLGQPYEQYF
11	TRBV7-8	TRBJ2-1	CASLIDLEQFF
13	TRBV4-1	TRBJ2-7	CASSQDESYEQYF
14	TRBV29-1	TRBJ2-7	CSVGIGRAEGEQYF
14	TRBV5-1	TRBJ2-7	CASSLGDYRFEQYF
12	TRBV11-2	TRBJ2-7	CASSSLGNEQYF
17	TRBV28	TRBJ2-1	CASSPLLAGGPYNEQFF
16	TRBV6-1	TRBJ2-2	CASSEVGTGVTGELFF
14	TRBV5-1	TRBJ1-1	CASSLAPGGTEAFF
14	TRBV27	TRBJ1-4	CASSEGSTNEKLFF
18	TRBV28	TRBJ2-2	CASSLLAPLPTNTGELFF
16	TRBV9	TRBJ2-3	CASSASNGRGTDTQYF
16	TRBV9	TRBJ2-3	CASSGGLAERTDTQYF
15	TRBV2	TRBJ2-3	CASSGRARVTDTQYF
17	TRBV7-7	TRBJ2-2	CASSKGLAGAPTGELFF